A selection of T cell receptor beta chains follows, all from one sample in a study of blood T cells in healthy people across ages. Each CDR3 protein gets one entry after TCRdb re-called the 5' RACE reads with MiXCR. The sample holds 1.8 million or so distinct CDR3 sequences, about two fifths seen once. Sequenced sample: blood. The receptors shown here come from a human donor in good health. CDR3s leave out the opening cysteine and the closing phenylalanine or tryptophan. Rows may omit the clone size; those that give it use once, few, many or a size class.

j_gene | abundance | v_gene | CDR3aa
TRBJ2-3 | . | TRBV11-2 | ASSRPGTGTDTQY
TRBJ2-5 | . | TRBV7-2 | ASSLSRDTWYGGWEQY
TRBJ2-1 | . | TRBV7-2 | ASTLTGTEQF
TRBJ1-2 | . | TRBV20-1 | SARGTLHDYGYT
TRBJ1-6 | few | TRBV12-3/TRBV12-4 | ATQQGRSPLH
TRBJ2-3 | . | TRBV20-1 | SVGAQGSGSTDTQY
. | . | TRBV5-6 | ASSAMTLNIYEQY
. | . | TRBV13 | ASSLGLRLYEQY
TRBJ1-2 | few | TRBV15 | ATSDPHSTGFYGYT
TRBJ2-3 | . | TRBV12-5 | ASGYSTDTQY
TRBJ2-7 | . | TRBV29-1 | SAEVQSPYEQY
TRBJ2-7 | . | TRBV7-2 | ASSLAPGQGFWYEQY
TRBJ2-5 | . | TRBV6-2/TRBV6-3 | ASAFGNNEQY
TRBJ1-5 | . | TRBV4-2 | ASSQVFIRQGVGQPQH
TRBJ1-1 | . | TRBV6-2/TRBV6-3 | ASSYHRTVEAF
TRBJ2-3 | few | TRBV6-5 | ASSYPRGGGDTQY
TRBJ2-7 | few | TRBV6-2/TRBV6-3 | ASSSGTGGIKY
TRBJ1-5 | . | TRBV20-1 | SAPKPGQGNQPQH
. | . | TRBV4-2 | ASSQSDRVATQY
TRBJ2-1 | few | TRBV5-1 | ASSPTFNNEQF
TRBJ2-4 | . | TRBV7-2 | ASSLARQNIQY
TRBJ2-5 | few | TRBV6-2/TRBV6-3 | ASSYYGLRQETQY
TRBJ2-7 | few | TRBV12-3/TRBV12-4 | ASSSAGALLYEQY
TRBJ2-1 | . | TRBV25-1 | ASVRRGVHEQF
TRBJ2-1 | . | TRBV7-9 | ASSSSGQGLEQF
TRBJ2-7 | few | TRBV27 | ASSSTDSLGLEQY
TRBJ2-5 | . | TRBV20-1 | SARRGGYQETQY
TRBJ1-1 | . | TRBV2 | ASSEALGLNTEAF
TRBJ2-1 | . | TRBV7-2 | ASSLGPRVAGGSQF
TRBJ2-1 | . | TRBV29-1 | SVSTDRREQF
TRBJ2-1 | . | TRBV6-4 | ASRDSTSGEQF
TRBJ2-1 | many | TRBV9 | ASSDIGITSDSSYNEQF
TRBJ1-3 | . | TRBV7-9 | ASSPTRAGNTIY
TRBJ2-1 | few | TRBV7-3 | ASSFGTLTYNEQF
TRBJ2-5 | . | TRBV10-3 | AISEGSEETQY
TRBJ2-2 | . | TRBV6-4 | ASSDEAGVGELF
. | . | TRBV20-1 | SAMPSSYNEQY
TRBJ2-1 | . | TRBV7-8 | ASSLQFSYNEQF
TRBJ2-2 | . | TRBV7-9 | ATYSGDGELF
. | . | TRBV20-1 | SATKAGGAFVDEQY
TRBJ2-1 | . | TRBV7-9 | ASSPGHVVDEQF
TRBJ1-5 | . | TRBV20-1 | SARETADRNQPQH
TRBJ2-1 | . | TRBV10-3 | AISESGERMGQF
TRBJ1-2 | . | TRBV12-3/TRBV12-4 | ASSSTGDHGYT
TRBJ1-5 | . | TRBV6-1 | ASKTGNLDNQPQH
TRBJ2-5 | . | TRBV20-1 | SARFAGGQQETQY
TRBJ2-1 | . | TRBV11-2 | ASSRIAGQANNEQF
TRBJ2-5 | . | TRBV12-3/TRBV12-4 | ASSFMVRETQY
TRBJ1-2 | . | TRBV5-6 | ASSLAIQGNGYGYT
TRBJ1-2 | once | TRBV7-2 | ASSLALRQGNGYT
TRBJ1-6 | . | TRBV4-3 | ASSPHPLRQGESPLH
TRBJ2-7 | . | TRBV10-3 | AMTGTGSDEQY
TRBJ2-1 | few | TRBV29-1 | SAAWAGTYNEQF
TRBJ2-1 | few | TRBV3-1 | ASSGPRASGRLSSYNEQF
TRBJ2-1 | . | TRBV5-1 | ASSPSEAGFTYNEQF
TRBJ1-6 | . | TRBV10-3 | AISRGASDSPLH
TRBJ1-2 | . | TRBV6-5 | ASTLNGAGVEYDYT
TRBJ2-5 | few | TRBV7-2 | ASSPEIRETQY
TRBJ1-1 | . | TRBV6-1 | LVGGTEAF